The rows below give T cell receptor beta chains drawn from one sample of a study of T-cell reconstitution after alpha-beta-depleted transplantation in children. One entry per CDR3 protein, called by TCRdb with MiXCR from the PCR reads. The sample shows tens of thousands of distinct CDR3 sequences, roughly 6.7% of them seen only once. Here the sequenced sample was peripheral blood, taken 60 days after TCRalphabeta/CD19-depleted stem cell transplant. Receptors originate from a child in the first two years of life who had a stem cell transplant for acute myeloid leukemia, so the T cells may come from the graft donor. Both conserved end residues are part of each CDR3. Where a row states a size, it is once, few, many or the class of an expanded clone; other rows omit it.

abundance | v_gene | CDR3aa
many | TRBV7-3 | CASSGSGRLETQYF
many | TRBV4-3 | CASSQDPAGDWGGSSYEQYF
many | TRBV12-3/TRBV12-4 | CASSLVLGVDTQYF
many | TRBV2 | CASRRPSGYSYNEQFF
many | TRBV7-2 | CASSVRSGNRAYEQYF
many | TRBV7-2 | CASSLEAGTDTQYF
- | TRBV4-3 | CASSQDGQNQPQHF
many | TRBV12-3/TRBV12-4 | CASSLYSLKNNEQFF
many | TRBV7-8 | CASSRDRENEQFF
- | TRBV7-9 | CASSTRHSGANVLTF
many | TRBV7-9 | CASSLPNEQFF
many | TRBV19 | CASSTSGRGENEQFF
many | TRBV21-1 | CASSKVPGDHKSVQETQYF
many | TRBV20-1 | CSASYTGTSTDTQYF
many | TRBV4-2 | CASSQGGARFSYEQYF
many | TRBV4-3 | CASSQELGVYGYTF
many | TRBV15 | CATSSGAGRAVTEAFF
many | TRBV4-2 | CASSQAKTGREQYF
many | TRBV5-1 | CASSLNGGEAFF
many | TRBV12-3/TRBV12-4 | CASSPPTGGSYEQYF
- | TRBV7-9 | CASTGTGVEQYF
medium-sized | TRBV29-1 | CSVGGSGSGYTF
many | TRBV24-1 | CATPGNRAFSTDTQYF
- | TRBV20-1 | CCARDRRQGAHEKLFF
many | TRBV7-2 | CASSHTGRKANEKLFF
few | TRBV6-2/TRBV6-3 | CASSPTRTSLNYGYTF
many | TRBV12-5 | CASGPGHTNYGYTF
many | TRBV6-2/TRBV6-3 | CASGPKTQYF
many | TRBV11-1 | CASSFGGETQYF